This TCR beta chain was observed in a study of early T cells in non-severe SARS-CoV-2 infection. Study information: Unsorted whole blood bulk RNA was sequenced, with unpaired chains.

Researchers attached unique molecular identifiers to individual cDNA molecules. TCRdb reanalysed the 5' RACE reads using MiXCR and keeps one entry per CDR3 protein. Among roughly 69,000 distinct CDR3 sequences listed, roughly 9% were seen once. The clonotype was recovered from an adult who was a healthcare worker with PCR-confirmed SARS-CoV-2 infection or an uninfected control (not recorded which). The input for sequencing was whole blood, taken at baseline.

CDR3 nucleotides: TGCAGCGTTGCTCAGGGGAATTATAACTATGGCTACACCTTC. Residues: CSVAQGNYNYGYTF. The rearrangement uses TRBV29-1 and TRBJ1-2; D is possibly TRBD1 (6 bases). The CDR3 is made up of 14 amino acids. Trimming removed 4 bases at V and 1 base at J, with 13 bases between. Germline loops: CDR1 SQVTM, CDR2 ANQGSEA.